The entry that follows covers one T cell receptor beta chain sequence. TCRdb's copy holds only in-frame clones and misses some; the assay was immunoSEQ multiplex PCR. The sample yields roughly 200,000 clones, around 86% seen once. There are 13 residues in the CDR3. Germline CDR1 ENHRY, CDR2 SYGVKD. Trimming took 8 bases from V and 8 from J, leaving 18 bases between them. The data stem from a study of blood T cell repertoires in COVID-19. As for the study in general: The study drew acute and convalescent COVID-19 samples from the United States, Italy and Spain. T cells, B-cell-depleted T cells, or PBMCs supplied cDNA or gDNA.

Participants spanned ages roughly 18 to 95 years and resided in roughly 22 US areas. The chain joins TRBV10-3 to TRBJ1-2; unclear D gene. Input material: PBMCs or T cells enriched from blood (not recorded which). The TCR sequence derives from a middle-aged woman with acute COVID-19. The CDR3 protein is CAIPAGIVGGYTF. In DNA, the CDR3 is TGTGCCATCCCTGCGGGTATTGTGGGAGGCTACACCTTC.